The rows below give T cell receptor beta chains drawn from one sample of a study of blood T cell repertoires in COVID-19. Profiled with immunoSEQ multiplex PCR; TCRdb holds only in-frame clones, not every one. Here the sample spans about 60,000 clones, around 90% being singletons. Sequencing input: peripheral blood. These receptors all stem from a man aged 60 to 69 with active COVID-19. Each CDR3 is given without its conserved first and last residue. The order of the fields is J gene, V gene, CDR3 length, clone size, CDR3 protein. Clone size appears in some rows only: once, few, many, or a class for an expanded clone.

j_call: TRBJ2-1
v_call: TRBV5-4
cdr3_length: 11
clone_size: NA
cdr3_aa: ASSHDRVYEQF

j_call: TRBJ2-2
v_call: TRBV3-1/TRBV3-2
cdr3_length: 14
clone_size: NA
cdr3_aa: ASSQPGGGNTGELF

j_call: TRBJ1-1
v_call: TRBV9
cdr3_length: 11
clone_size: once
cdr3_aa: ASGGGGPAGAF

j_call: TRBJ1-1
v_call: TRBV30
cdr3_length: 12
clone_size: NA
cdr3_aa: ATNHPDTNTEAF

j_call: TRBJ2-7
v_call: TRBV19
cdr3_length: 10
clone_size: NA
cdr3_aa: ASSYRGSEQY

j_call: TRBJ2-7
v_call: TRBV28
cdr3_length: 12
clone_size: NA
cdr3_aa: ASSLTSGTYEQY

j_call: TRBJ2-3
v_call: TRBV5-1
cdr3_length: 11
clone_size: NA
cdr3_aa: ASGGGGTDTQY

j_call: TRBJ1-1
v_call: TRBV9
cdr3_length: 13
clone_size: NA
cdr3_aa: ASSPRGLTATEAF

j_call: TRBJ1-3
v_call: TRBV18
cdr3_length: 12
clone_size: NA
cdr3_aa: ASSPRDRGNTIY

j_call: TRBJ2-7
v_call: TRBV10-3
cdr3_length: 14
clone_size: NA
cdr3_aa: AISESKRLAVYEQY

j_call: TRBJ1-5
v_call: TRBV4-1
cdr3_length: 13
clone_size: once
cdr3_aa: ASSRGQGVDQPQH

j_call: TRBJ1-2
v_call: TRBV29-1
cdr3_length: 10
clone_size: NA
cdr3_aa: SVPGTVNGYT

j_call: TRBJ2-3
v_call: TRBV10-3
cdr3_length: 14
clone_size: few
cdr3_aa: AISERDSPPPDTQY

j_call: TRBJ2-7
v_call: TRBV29-1
cdr3_length: 11
clone_size: NA
cdr3_aa: SVLRASYDEQY

j_call: TRBJ1-5
v_call: TRBV11-2
cdr3_length: 12
clone_size: NA
cdr3_aa: ASSRTGTNQPQH

j_call: TRBJ2-7
v_call: TRBV15
cdr3_length: 12
clone_size: NA
cdr3_aa: ATSRSVDTYEQY

j_call: TRBJ1-5
v_call: TRBV28
cdr3_length: 12
clone_size: once
cdr3_aa: ASSFRGLVQPQH

j_call: TRBJ1-5
v_call: TRBV6-5
cdr3_length: 13
clone_size: NA
cdr3_aa: ASSRHRDRSQPQH

j_call: TRBJ1-4
v_call: TRBV2
cdr3_length: 13
clone_size: once
cdr3_aa: ASTGDRVLSEKLF

j_call: TRBJ1-1
v_call: TRBV28
cdr3_length: 12
clone_size: NA
cdr3_aa: ASAPGAMNTEAF

j_call: TRBJ1-1
v_call: TRBV18
cdr3_length: 13
clone_size: once
cdr3_aa: ASSPGMTGNTEAF

j_call: TRBJ2-5
v_call: TRBV7-9
cdr3_length: 13
clone_size: NA
cdr3_aa: ASRRRGEGEETQY

j_call: TRBJ1-3
v_call: TRBV6-5
cdr3_length: 11
clone_size: NA
cdr3_aa: ASSPTPGNTIY

j_call: TRBJ2-7
v_call: TRBV14
cdr3_length: 18
clone_size: NA
cdr3_aa: ASSHTRAAWTGGTSYEQY

j_call: TRBJ1-1
v_call: TRBV6-1
cdr3_length: 10
clone_size: NA
cdr3_aa: ASSDSYTEAF

j_call: TRBJ1-1
v_call: TRBV28
cdr3_length: 13
clone_size: NA
cdr3_aa: ASSTNRQGGNEAF

j_call: TRBJ1-1
v_call: TRBV29-1
cdr3_length: 11
clone_size: NA
cdr3_aa: SVPTGGDTEAF

j_call: TRBJ2-3
v_call: TRBV6-6
cdr3_length: 14
clone_size: few
cdr3_aa: ASSRIQPQDFQTQY

j_call: TRBJ1-2
v_call: TRBV5-1
cdr3_length: 12
clone_size: NA
cdr3_aa: ASSLGGIREKCT

j_call: TRBJ1-1
v_call: TRBV29-1
cdr3_length: 9
clone_size: NA
cdr3_aa: SVPVNTEAF

j_call: TRBJ2-5
v_call: TRBV11-2
cdr3_length: 14
clone_size: NA
cdr3_aa: ASSLRRTAGQETQY

j_call: TRBJ2-7
v_call: TRBV28
cdr3_length: 11
clone_size: NA
cdr3_aa: ASSLGIKYEQY

j_call: TRBJ2-3
v_call: TRBV12-3/TRBV12-4
cdr3_length: 11
clone_size: NA
cdr3_aa: ASSFKGADTQY

j_call: TRBJ2-5
v_call: TRBV5-4
cdr3_length: 13
clone_size: NA
cdr3_aa: ASSYSGTLRETQY

j_call: TRBJ1-1
v_call: TRBV7-6
cdr3_length: 10
clone_size: few
cdr3_aa: ASSLGDRGAF

j_call: TRBJ2-5
v_call: TRBV7-9
cdr3_length: 15
clone_size: large
cdr3_aa: ASSLRLRVGMGETQY

j_call: TRBJ2-1
v_call: TRBV5-5
cdr3_length: 10
clone_size: once
cdr3_aa: ASSLVAREQF

j_call: TRBJ2-7
v_call: TRBV7-2
cdr3_length: 13
clone_size: NA
cdr3_aa: ASSPARGGTYEQY

j_call: TRBJ2-5
v_call: TRBV5-1
cdr3_length: 13
clone_size: NA
cdr3_aa: ASSPGLAVEETQY